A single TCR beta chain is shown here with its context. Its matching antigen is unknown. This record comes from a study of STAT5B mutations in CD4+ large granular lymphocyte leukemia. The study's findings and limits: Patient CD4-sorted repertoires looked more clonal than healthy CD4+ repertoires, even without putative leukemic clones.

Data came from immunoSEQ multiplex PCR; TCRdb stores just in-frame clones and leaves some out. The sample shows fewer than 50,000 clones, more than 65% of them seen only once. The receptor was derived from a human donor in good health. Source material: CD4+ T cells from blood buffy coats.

The CDR3 is CASSPTGGGEAFF. CDR3 sequence (DNA): TGTGCCAGCAGCCCGACAGGGGGCGGAGAAGCTTTCTTT. The chain employs TRBV7-8 and TRBJ1-1, with 10 bases fitting TRBD1. CDR3 size: 13 residues. Germline V lookup: CDR1 SGHVS, CDR2 FQNEAQ. The V segment lost 5 bases and the J segment 8 bases; nucleotides outside the gene matches: 5. The variable domain in full, with the rest retrieved from reference TRBV7-8 and TRBJ1-1, is GAGVSQSPRYKVAKRGQDVALRCDPISGHVSLFWYQQALGQGPEFLTYFQNEAQLDKSGLPSDRFFAERPEGSVSTLKIQRTQQEDSAVYLCASSPTGGGEAFFGQGTRLTVV.